This TCR beta chain was recovered during a study of Ad26.COV2.S vaccination and SARS-CoV-2 variants. General study points: Considerable breadth of spike-specific CD8+ and CD4+ T cell responses has reportedly been documented following vaccination. Total T cell responses may have been underestimated by the TCR breadth and depth analyses.

This clone was recorded a few times. Its antigen is unknown. Sequenced by immunoSEQ multiplex PCR; TCRdb stores in-frame clones only, minus some. The profile shows about 180,000 clones, roughly 85% of them singletons. In germline, CDR1 is LNHNV, CDR2 YYDKDF (reference sequence). The ends were cut back, 0 bases at V and 2 bases at J, with 8 bases in the middle. The CDR3 length is 15 residues. This clonotype originated in a human donor who had recovered from COVID-19. The starting material was peripheral blood, obtained after recovery from COVID-19. The V call is TRBV15, the J call TRBJ1-5, with D possibly matching TRBD1 (6 bases). CDR3 residues: CATSREQGGNQPQHF. The CDR3 region has the DNA TGTGCCACCAGCAGAGAACAGGGTGGCAATCAGCCCCAGCATTTT.